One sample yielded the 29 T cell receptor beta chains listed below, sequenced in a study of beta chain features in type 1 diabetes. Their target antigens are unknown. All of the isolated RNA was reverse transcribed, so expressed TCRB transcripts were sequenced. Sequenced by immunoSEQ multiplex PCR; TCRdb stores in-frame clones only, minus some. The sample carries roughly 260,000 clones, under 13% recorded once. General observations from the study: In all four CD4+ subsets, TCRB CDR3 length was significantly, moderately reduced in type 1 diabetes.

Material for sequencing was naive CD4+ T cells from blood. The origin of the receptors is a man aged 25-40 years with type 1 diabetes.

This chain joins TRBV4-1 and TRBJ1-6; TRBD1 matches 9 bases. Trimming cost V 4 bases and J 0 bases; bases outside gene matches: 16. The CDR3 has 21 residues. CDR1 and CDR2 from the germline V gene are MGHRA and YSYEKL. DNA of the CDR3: TGCGCCAGCAGCCGATCAGCGGGACAGGGCCGCCTGAGCTCCTATAATTCACCCCTCCACTTT. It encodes CASSRSAGQGRLSSYNSPLHF.

Written as DNA, the CDR3 is TGTGCCAGTAATCGACAGGGGATTAGCTATGGCTACACCTTC. Translated, it gives CASNRQGISYGYTF. The rearrangement links TRBV19 to TRBJ1-2; 8 bases align to TRBD1. The CDR3 totals 14 residues. The ends lost 7 bases at V and 4 bases at J; junction bases unmatched: 8. CDR1 and CDR2 (germline): LNHDA, SQIVND (reference sequence).

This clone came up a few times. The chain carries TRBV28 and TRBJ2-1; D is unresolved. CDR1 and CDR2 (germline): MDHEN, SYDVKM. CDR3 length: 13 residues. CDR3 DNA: TGTGCTTCCACAACCTGGCTCAACAATGAGCAGTTCTTC. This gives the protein CASTTWLNNEQFF.

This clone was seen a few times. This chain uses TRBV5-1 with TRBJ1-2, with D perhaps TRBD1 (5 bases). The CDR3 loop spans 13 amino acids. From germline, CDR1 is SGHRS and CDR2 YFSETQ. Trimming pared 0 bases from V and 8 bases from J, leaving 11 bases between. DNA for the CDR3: TGCGCCAGCAGCTTGGCGGGGGGTGAAGGCTACACCTTC. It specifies CASSLAGGEGYTF. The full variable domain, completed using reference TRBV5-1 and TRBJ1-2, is KAGVTQTPRYLIKTRGQQVTLSCSPISGHRSVSWYQQTPGQGLQFLFEYFSETQRNKGNFPGRFSGRQFSNSRSEMNVSTLELGDSALYLCASSLAGGEGYTFGSGTRLTVV.

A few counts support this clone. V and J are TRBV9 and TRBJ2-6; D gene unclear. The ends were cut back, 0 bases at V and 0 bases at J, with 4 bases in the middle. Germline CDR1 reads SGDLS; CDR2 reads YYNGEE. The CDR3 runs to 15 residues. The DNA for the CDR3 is TGTGCCAGCAGCGTAGGTCACTCTGGGGCCAACGTCCTGACTTTC. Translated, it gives CASSVGHSGANVLTF.

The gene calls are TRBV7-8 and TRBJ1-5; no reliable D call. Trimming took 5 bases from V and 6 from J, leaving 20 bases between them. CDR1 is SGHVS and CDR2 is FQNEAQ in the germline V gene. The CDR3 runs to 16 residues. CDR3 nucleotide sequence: TGTGCCAGCAGCCGGCAGGCTCTCCCAGAGGGTCAGCCCCAGCATTTT. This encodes CASSRQALPEGQPQHF.

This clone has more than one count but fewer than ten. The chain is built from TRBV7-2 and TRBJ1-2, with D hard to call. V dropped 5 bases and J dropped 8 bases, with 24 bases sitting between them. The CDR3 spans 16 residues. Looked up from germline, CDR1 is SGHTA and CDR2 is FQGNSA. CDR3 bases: TGTGCCAGCAGCCCTTATATCCCGAACTCGATGGGCGGCTACACCTTC. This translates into CASSPYIPNSMGGYTF. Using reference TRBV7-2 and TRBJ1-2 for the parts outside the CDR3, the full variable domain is GAGVSQSPSNKVTEKGKDVELRCDPISGHTALYWYRQSLGQGLEFLIYFQGNSAPDKSGLPSDRFSAERTGGSVSTLTIQRTQQEDSAVYLCASSPYIPNSMGGYTFGSGTRLTVV.

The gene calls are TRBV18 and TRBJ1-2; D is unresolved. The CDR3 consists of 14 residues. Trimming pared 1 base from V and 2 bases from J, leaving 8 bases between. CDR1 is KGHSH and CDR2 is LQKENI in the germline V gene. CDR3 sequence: CASSPQTENYGYTF. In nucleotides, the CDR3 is TGTGCCAGCTCACCACAGACGGAGAACTATGGCTACACCTTC.

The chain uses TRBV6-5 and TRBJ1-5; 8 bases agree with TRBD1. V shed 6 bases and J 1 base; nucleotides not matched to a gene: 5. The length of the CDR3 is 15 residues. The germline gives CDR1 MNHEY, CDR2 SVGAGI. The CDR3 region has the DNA TGTGCCAGCAGGTGGGACAGGAGAAGCAATCAGCCCCAGCATTTT. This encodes CASRWDRRSNQPQHF.

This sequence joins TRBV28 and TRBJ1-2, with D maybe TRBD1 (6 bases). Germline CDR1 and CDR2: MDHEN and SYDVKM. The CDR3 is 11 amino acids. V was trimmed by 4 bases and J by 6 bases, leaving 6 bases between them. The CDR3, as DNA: TGTGCCAGCAGTTCAGGGGATGGCTACACCTTC. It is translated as CASSSGDGYTF.

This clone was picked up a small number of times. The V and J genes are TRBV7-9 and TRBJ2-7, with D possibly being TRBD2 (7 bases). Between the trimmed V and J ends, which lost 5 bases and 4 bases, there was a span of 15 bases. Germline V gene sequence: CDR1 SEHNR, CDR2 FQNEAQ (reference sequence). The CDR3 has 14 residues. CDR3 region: CASSVRGGIYEQYF. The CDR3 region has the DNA TGTGCCAGCAGCGTCAGGGGAGGGATATACGAGCAGTACTTC.

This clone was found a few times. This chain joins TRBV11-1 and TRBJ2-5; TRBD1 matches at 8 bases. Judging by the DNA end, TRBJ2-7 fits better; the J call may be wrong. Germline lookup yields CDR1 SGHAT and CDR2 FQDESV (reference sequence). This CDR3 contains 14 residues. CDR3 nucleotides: TGTGCCAGCAGCTTAACGGGACAGGACTACGAGCAGTACTTC. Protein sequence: CASSLTGQDYEQYF.

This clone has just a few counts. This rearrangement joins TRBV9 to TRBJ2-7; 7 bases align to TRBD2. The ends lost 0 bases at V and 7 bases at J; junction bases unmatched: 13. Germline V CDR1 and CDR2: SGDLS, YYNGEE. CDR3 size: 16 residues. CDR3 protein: CASSVADRPGGREQYF. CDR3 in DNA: TGTGCCAGCAGCGTAGCCGACAGACCGGGAGGTAGAGAGCAGTACTTC.

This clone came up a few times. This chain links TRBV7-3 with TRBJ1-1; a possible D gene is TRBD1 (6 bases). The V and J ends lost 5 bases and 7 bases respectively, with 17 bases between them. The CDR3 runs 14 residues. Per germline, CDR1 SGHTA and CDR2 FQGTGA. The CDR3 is CASSPGQQGSEAFF. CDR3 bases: TGTGCCAGCAGCCCCGGACAGCAAGGTAGTGAAGCTTTCTTT.

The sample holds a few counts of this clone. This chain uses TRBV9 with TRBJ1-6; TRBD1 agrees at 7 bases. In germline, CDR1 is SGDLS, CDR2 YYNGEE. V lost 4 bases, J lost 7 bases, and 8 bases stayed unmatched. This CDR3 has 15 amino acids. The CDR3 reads CASSLEGARNSPLHF. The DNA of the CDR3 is TGTGCCAGCAGCCTAGAGGGGGCACGGAATTCACCCCTCCACTTT.

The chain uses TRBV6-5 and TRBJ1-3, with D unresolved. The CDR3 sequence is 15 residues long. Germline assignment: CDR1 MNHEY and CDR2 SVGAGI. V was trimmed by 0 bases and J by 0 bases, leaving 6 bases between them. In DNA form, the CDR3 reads TGTGCCAGCAGTTACTCGGCCGACTCTGGAAACACCATATATTTT. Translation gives CASSYSADSGNTIYF.

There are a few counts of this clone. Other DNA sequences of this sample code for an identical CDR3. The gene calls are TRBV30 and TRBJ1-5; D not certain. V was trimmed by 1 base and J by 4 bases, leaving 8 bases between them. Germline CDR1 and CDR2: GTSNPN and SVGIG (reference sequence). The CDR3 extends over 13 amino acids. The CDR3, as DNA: TGTGCCTGGAGTGCGACTGGGAATCAGCCCCAGCATTTT. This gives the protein CAWSATGNQPQHF.

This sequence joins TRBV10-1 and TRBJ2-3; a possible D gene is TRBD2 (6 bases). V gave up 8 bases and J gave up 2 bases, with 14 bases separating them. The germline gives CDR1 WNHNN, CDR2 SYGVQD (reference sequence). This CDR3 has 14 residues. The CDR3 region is CASSSRGITDTQYF. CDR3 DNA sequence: TGCGCCAGCTCCTCCCGGGGGATCACAGATACGCAGTATTTT.

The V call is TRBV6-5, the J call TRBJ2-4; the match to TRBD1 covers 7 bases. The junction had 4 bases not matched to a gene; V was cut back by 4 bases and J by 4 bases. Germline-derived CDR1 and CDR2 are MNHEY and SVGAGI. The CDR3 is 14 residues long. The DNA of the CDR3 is TGTGCCAGCAGTTCGGGACAGCCAAAAAACATTCAGTACTTC. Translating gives CASSSGQPKNIQYF.

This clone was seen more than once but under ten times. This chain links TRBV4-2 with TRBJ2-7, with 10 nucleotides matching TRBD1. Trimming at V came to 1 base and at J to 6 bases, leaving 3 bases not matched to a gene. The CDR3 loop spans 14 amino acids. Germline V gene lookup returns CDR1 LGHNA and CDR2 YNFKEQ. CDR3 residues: CASSQGGQGTEQYF. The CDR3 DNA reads TGTGCCAGCAGCCAAGGGGGACAGGGGACCGAGCAGTACTTC.

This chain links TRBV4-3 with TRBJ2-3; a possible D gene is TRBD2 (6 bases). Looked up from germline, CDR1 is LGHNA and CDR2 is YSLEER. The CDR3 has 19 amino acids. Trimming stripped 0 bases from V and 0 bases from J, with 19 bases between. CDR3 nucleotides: TGCGCCAGCAGCCAAGATTACATGGGGGGAAGCACTAGCACAGATACGCAGTATTTT. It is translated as CASSQDYMGGSTSTDTQYF.

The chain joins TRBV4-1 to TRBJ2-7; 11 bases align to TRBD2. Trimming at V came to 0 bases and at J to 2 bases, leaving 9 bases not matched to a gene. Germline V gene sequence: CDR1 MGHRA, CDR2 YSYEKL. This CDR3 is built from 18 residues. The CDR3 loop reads CASSQESVTSGAPYEQYF. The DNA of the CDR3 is TGCGCCAGCAGCCAAGAGTCGGTGACTAGCGGGGCGCCCTACGAGCAGTACTTC.

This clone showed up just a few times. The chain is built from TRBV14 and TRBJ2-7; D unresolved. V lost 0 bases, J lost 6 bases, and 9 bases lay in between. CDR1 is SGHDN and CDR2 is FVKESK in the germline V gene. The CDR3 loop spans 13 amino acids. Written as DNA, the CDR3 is TGTGCCAGCAGCCAAGATCTTATCTCCGAGCAGTACTTC. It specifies CASSQDLISEQYF.

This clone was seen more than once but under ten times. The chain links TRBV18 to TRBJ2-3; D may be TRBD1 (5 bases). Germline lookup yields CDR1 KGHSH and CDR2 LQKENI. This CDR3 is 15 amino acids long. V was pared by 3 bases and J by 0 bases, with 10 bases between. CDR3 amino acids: CASSPTVSSTDTQYF. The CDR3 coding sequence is TGTGCCAGCTCACCGACAGTCTCTAGCACAGATACGCAGTATTTT.

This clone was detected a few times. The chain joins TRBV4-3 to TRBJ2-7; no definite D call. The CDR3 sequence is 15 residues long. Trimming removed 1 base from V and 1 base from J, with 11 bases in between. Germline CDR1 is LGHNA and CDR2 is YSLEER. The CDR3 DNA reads TGCGCCAGCAGCCAAGGCCCTAGTCGATCCTACGAGCAGTACTTC. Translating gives CASSQGPSRSYEQYF.

CDR3 nucleotides: TGCGCCAGCAGCACCTTCGACATGAACACTGAAGCTTTCTTT. It is translated as CASSTFDMNTEAFF. V gene TRBV5-1 combines with J gene TRBJ1-1; unclear D gene. Germline values: CDR1 SGHRS, CDR2 YFSETQ. This CDR3 spans 14 amino acids. V gave up 4 bases and J gave up 0 bases, with 10 bases separating them.

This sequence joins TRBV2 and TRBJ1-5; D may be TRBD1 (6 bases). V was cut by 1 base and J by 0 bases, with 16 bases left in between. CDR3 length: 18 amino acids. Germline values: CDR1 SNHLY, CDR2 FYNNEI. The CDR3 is CASSEDKRTVNSNQPQHF. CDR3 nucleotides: TGTGCCAGCAGTGAAGATAAACGGACAGTAAATAGCAATCAGCCCCAGCATTTT.

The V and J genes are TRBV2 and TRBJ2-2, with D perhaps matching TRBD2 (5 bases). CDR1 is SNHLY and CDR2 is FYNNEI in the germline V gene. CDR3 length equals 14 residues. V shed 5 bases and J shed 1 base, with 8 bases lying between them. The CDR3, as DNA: TGTGCCAGCAGTCCGGACTGGAACACCGGGGAGCTGTTTTTT. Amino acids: CASSPDWNTGELFF.

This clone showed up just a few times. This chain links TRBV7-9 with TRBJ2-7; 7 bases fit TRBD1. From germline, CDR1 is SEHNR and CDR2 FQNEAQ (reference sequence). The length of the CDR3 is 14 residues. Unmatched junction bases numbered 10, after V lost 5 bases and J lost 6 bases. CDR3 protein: CASSQTGAAGEQYF. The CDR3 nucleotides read TGTGCCAGCAGCCAAACAGGGGCCGCAGGCGAGCAGTACTTC.